These T cell receptor beta chains were read from a single sample in a study of blood T cell repertoires in COVID-19. TCRdb keeps only in-frame clones here, not all; method: immunoSEQ multiplex PCR. This sample has about 220,000 clones; about four fifths occur once, and the top ten carry roughly 1.3%. The sequenced sample was PBMCs or T cells enriched from blood (not recorded which). The origin of the receptors is a woman in her 40s with acute COVID-19. Both conserved end residues are part of each CDR3. The D gene is left open where the match is weak. Clone size is stated in some rows and not others, as once, few, many or a class when expanded.

D,size,V,J,CDR3,DNA
TRBD1,-,TRBV5-4,TRBJ1-1,CASSLEAGGQAFF,TGTGCCAGCAGCTTGGAGGCAGGGGGGCAGGCTTTCTTT
TRBD2,-,TRBV19,TRBJ2-1,CASSMTSGRTYNEQFF,TGTGCCAGTAGTATGACTAGCGGGAGGACCTACAATGAGCAGTTCTTC
-,-,TRBV19,TRBJ1-1,CASSPGGGNTEAFF,TGTGCCAGTAGTCCCGGGGGGGGGAACACTGAAGCTTTCTTT
TRBD1,once,TRBV29-1,TRBJ1-3,CSVDLGQGNTIYF,TGCAGCGTTGACCTGGGACAGGGAAACACCATATATTTT
TRBD2,-,TRBV7-9,TRBJ2-2,CASSLGSGGARWTGELFF,TGTGCCAGCAGCTTAGGTAGCGGGGGGGCCCGCTGGACCGGGGAGCTGTTTTTT
TRBD2,-,TRBV28,TRBJ2-3,CASSSLAVITDTQYF,TGTGCCAGCAGTTCCCTAGCGGTTATCACAGATACGCAGTATTTT
-,few,TRBV19,TRBJ1-3,CASSTRTASAGNTIYF,TGTGCCAGTAGTACGAGGACAGCCTCCGCTGGAAACACCATATATTTT
-,-,TRBV9,TRBJ1-2,CASSGYRVGNYGYTF,TGTGCCAGCAGCGGGTACAGGGTTGGGAACTATGGCTACACCTTC
TRBD2,-,TRBV5-1,TRBJ2-5,CASSLFTGEGETQYF,TGCGCCAGCAGCTTGTTTACCGGGGAGGGAGAGACCCAGTACTTC
TRBD1,-,TRBV27,TRBJ1-2,CASSRTGGNGGYTF,TGTGCCAGCAGCCGGACAGGGGGCAACGGAGGCTACACCTTC
TRBD1,-,TRBV6-6,TRBJ1-2,CASSYPTGGRDYGYTF,TGTGCCAGCAGTTACCCTACAGGGGGCAGGGACTATGGCTACACCTTC
TRBD1,few,TRBV10-3,TRBJ2-7,CAISGDRFDHEQYF,TGTGCCATCAGTGGGGACAGGTTCGATCACGAGCAGTACTTC
TRBD2,-,TRBV19,TRBJ2-3,CASSEGGRDTQYF,TGTGCCAGTTCTGAGGGAGGGCGAGATACGCAGTATTTT
-,once,TRBV27,TRBJ1-2,CASSLSRVTGYTF,TGTGCCAGCAGTTTATCCAGGGTAACTGGCTACACCTTC
TRBD1,-,TRBV15,TRBJ1-1,CATGPQGASTEAFF,TGTGCCACCGGCCCACAGGGGGCGAGCACTGAAGCTTTCTTT
-,many,TRBV7-2,TRBJ1-1,CASSPLEGQNTEAFF,TGTGCCAGCAGCCCCCTCGAGGGACAGAACACTGAAGCTTTCTTT
-,-,TRBV7-6,TRBJ1-4,CASRPNRAGEKLFF,TGTGCCAGCAGACCAAACAGGGCCGGGGAAAAACTGTTTTTT
TRBD1,-,TRBV6-5,TRBJ1-2,CASSYEGGADYTF,TGTGCCAGCAGTTACGAAGGGGGCGCAGACTACACCTTC
-,-,TRBV19,TRBJ2-7,CASSIVVSSYEQYF,TGTGCCAGTAGTATCGTGGTTAGCTCCTACGAGCAGTACTTC
TRBD2,-,TRBV4-2,TRBJ2-7,CASSPKAGTSGSGEQYF,TGTGCCAGCAGCCCAAAGGCTGGGACTAGCGGGAGTGGCGAGCAGTACTTC
-,-,TRBV30,TRBJ1-4,CAWSEGELFF,TGTGCCTGGAGTGAAGGAGAACTGTTTTTT
-,once,TRBV5-6,TRBJ2-7,CASSLVSVTYEQYF,TGTGCCAGCAGCTTGGTTTCTGTTACCTACGAGCAGTACTTC
TRBD1,once,TRBV19,TRBJ1-1,CASTPRQGKISSVNTEAFF,TGTGCCAGTACCCCACGACAGGGGAAAATCTCATCGGTGAACACTGAAGCTTTCTTT
-,-,TRBV9,TRBJ2-3,CASSVGPSTDTQYF,TGTGCCAGCAGCGTAGGGCCTAGCACAGATACGCAGTATTTT
TRBD1,-,TRBV28,TRBJ1-1,CASSYWQGASQTEAFF,TGTGCCAGCAGTTATTGGCAGGGGGCGAGTCAGACTGAAGCTTTCTTT
-,-,TRBV18,TRBJ2-7,CASSPRRNDEQYF,TGTGCCAGCTCACCACGGCGGAACGACGAGCAGTACTTC
TRBD1,-,TRBV4-1,TRBJ2-5,CASSRDRGRPQETQYF,TGCGCCAGCAGCCGAGACAGGGGGCGACCCCAAGAGACCCAGTACTTC
TRBD1,-,TRBV7-9,TRBJ1-1,CASSSQGKNTEAFF,TGTGCCAGCAGCTCACAGGGGAAGAACACTGAAGCTTTCTTT
TRBD1,-,TRBV2,TRBJ1-3,CASGQGGTGNTIYF,TGTGCCAGCGGACAGGGGGGAACTGGAAACACCATATATTTT
TRBD1,-,TRBV11-3,TRBJ1-1,CASSWTGNTEAFF,TGTGCCAGCAGCTGGACAGGGAACACTGAAGCTTTCTTT
-,-,TRBV5-3,TRBJ1-2,CARSPRTAGAYYTF,TGTGCCAGAAGCCCCCGGACAGCAGGCGCCTACTACACCTTC
TRBD2,-,TRBV7-2,TRBJ2-5,CASNLSGGGFETQYF,TGTGCCAGCAACCTTAGCGGGGGAGGATTCGAGACCCAGTACTTC
-,once,TRBV24-1,TRBJ2-3,CATSDSVDSLTDTQYF,TGTGCCACCAGTGATTCCGTGGACAGCCTCACAGATACGCAGTATTTT
-,-,TRBV5-1,TRBJ2-3,CASSTVGTDTQYF,TGCGCCAGCAGCACGGTGGGCACAGATACGCAGTATTTT
-,-,TRBV19,TRBJ1-3,CASSNRVGSGNTIYF,TGTGCCAGTAGTAACAGGGTCGGATCTGGAAACACCATATATTTT
-,-,TRBV15,TRBJ1-2,CATSNVIDSNYGYTF,TGTGCCACCAGCAACGTAATTGACAGTAACTATGGCTACACCTTC
-,-,TRBV18,TRBJ1-5,CASSPRSPGGNQPQHF,TGTGCCAGCTCACCACGGTCCCCGGGAGGCAATCAGCCCCAGCATTTT
TRBD2,-,TRBV5-1,TRBJ2-7,CASSLSGDSYEQYF,TGCGCCAGCAGCCTAAGCGGGGACTCCTACGAGCAGTACTTC
TRBD1,few,TRBV10-1,TRBJ2-1,CASMRAGGEEQFF,TGCGCCAGCATGAGGGCAGGGGGCGAAGAGCAGTTCTTC
-,-,TRBV9,TRBJ1-4,CASRSPYEKLFF,TGTGCCAGCAGATCCCCTTATGAAAAACTGTTTTTT
-,-,TRBV30,TRBJ1-5,CAWSHLLNQPQHF,TGTGCCTGGTCACACCTTTTGAATCAGCCCCAGCATTTT
-,-,TRBV7-9,TRBJ2-3,CASSLNTRSTDTQYF,TGTGCCAGCAGCTTAAATACAAGAAGCACAGATACGCAGTATTTT
-,once,TRBV5-1,TRBJ2-7,CASSSMGLYQRNEQYF,TGCGCCAGCAGCTCCATGGGGCTCTACCAAAGGAACGAGCAGTACTTC
TRBD1,-,TRBV7-3,TRBJ2-1,CASSPGQGGNEQFF,TGTGCCAGCAGCCCCGGACAGGGGGGGAATGAGCAGTTCTTC
TRBD2,-,TRBV10-2,TRBJ2-7,CASSESPSGYEQYF,TGCGCCAGCAGTGAGTCGCCTAGCGGCTACGAGCAGTACTTC
-,-,TRBV19,TRBJ1-3,CASSTSRRGGNTIYF,TGTGCCAGTAGTACCTCTCGGAGGGGAGGAAACACCATATATTTT
-,-,TRBV5-1,TRBJ1-2,CASSLTGFDYGYTF,TGCGCCAGCAGCTTGACAGGGTTTGACTATGGCTACACCTTC
-,few,TRBV11-2,TRBJ2-7,CASSIGGNYEQYF,TGTGCCAGCAGCATCGGAGGTAACTACGAGCAGTACTTC
TRBD2,-,TRBV7-9,TRBJ2-2,CASSTSSLRPSGSTGELFF,TGTGCCAGCAGCACCAGCTCCCTTCGTCCTAGCGGGTCCACCGGGGAGCTGTTTTTT
-,-,TRBV6-5,TRBJ2-7,CASNERWGGGYEQYF,TGTGCCAGCAACGAACGCTGGGGGGGCGGGTACGAGCAGTACTTC
-,-,TRBV7-8,TRBJ1-2,CASSLAGKDYGYTF,TGTGCCAGCAGCTTGGCGGGGAAGGACTATGGCTACACCTTC
-,-,TRBV19,TRBJ1-1,CASSIIQGTEAFF,TGTGCCAGTAGTATTATCCAGGGGACTGAAGCTTTCTTT
TRBD1,-,TRBV11-3,TRBJ2-1,CASSFGQGGVNEQFF,TGTGCCAGCAGCTTTGGACAGGGGGGAGTCAATGAGCAGTTCTTC